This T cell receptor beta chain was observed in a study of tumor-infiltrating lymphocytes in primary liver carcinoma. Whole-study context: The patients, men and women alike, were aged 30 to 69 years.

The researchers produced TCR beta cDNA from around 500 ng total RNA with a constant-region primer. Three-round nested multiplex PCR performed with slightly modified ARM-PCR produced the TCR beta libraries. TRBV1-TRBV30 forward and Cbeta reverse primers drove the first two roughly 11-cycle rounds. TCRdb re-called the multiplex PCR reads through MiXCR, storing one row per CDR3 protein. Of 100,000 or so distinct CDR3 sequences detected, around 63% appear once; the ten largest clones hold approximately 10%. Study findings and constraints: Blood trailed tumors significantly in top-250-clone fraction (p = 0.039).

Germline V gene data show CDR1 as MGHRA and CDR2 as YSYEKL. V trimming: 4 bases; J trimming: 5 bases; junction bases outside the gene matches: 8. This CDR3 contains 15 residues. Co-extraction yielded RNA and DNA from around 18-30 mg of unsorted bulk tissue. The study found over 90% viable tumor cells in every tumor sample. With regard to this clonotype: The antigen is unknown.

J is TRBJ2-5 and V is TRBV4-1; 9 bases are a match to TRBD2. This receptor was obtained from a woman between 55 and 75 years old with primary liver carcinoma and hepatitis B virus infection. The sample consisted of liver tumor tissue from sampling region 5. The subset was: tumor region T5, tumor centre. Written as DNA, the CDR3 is TGCGCCAGCAGCCCGGGATTAGCGGGAGACGAGACCCAGTACTTC. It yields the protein CASSPGLAGDETQYF.